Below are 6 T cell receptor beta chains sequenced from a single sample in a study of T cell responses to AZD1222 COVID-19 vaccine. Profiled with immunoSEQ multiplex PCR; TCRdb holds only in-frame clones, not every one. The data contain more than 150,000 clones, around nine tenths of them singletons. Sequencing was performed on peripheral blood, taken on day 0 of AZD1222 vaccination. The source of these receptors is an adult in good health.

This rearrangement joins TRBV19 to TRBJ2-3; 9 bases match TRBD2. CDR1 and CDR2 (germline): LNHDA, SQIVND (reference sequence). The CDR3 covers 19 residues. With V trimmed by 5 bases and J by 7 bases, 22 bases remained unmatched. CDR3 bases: TGTGCCAGTAGTCCTCCTAGCGGGGCCCGTCACTTCGATAGATATACGCAGTATTTT. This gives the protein CASSPPSGARHFDRYTQYF.

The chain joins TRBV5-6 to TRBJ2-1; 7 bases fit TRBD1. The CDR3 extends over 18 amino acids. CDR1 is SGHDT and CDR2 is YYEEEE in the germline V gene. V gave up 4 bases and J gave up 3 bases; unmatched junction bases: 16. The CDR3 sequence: CASSRWNFEGQHYNEQFF. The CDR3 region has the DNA TGTGCCAGCAGCCGGTGGAACTTCGAGGGACAGCACTACAATGAGCAGTTCTTC.

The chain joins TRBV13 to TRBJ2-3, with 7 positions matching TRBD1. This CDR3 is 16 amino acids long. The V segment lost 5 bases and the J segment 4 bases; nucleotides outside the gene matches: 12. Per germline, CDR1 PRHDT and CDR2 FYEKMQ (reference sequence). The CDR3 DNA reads TGTGCCAGCAGCGGACCAGAATGGGACAGTTCAGATACGCAGTATTTT. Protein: CASSGPEWDSSDTQYF.

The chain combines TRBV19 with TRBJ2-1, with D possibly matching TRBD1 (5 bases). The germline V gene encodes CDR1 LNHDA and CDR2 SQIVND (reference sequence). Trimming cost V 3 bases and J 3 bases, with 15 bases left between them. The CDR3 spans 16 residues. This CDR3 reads CASSIGPTRVYNEQFF. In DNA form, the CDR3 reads TGTGCCAGTAGTATCGGACCCACCAGGGTCTACAATGAGCAGTTCTTC.

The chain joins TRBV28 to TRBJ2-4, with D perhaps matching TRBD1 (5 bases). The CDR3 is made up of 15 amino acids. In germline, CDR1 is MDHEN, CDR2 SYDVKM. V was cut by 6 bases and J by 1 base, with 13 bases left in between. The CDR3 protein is CASREQGLAKNIQYF. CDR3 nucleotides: TGTGCCAGCAGGGAGCAGGGATTGGCCAAAAACATTCAGTACTTC. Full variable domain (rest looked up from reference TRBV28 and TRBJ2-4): DVKVTQSSRYLVKRTGEKVFLECVQDMDHENMFWYRQDPGLGLRLIYFSYDVKMKEKGDIPEGYSVSREKKERFSLILESASTNQTSMYLCASREQGLAKNIQYFGAGTRLSVL.

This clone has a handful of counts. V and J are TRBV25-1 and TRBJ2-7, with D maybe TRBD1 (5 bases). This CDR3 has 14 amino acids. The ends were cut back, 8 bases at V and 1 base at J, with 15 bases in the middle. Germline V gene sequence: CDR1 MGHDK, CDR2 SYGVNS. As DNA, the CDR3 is TGTGCCAGCTCCGCGGACACAAATTCCTACGAGCAGTACTTC. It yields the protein CASSADTNSYEQYF.